The T cell receptor beta chain described here comes from a study of CD8+CD57+ T cells in acquired aplastic anemia. Study-level background: An average of roughly 3 ug of DNA was obtained from sorted CD4+ and CD8+ cells.

This clonotype was seen many times. Investigators profiled TCR beta VDJ and CDR3 from genomic DNA template. TCRdb itself ran the reads through MiXCR, one entry per CDR3 protein. The sample lists about 190,000 distinct CDR3 sequences; around 59% were seen once. This CDR3 has 16 residues. V lost 2 bases and J 0 bases, leaving 12 bases between the germline ends. Germline lookup yields CDR1 LGHNA and CDR2 YSLEER. The rearrangement uses TRBV4-3 and TRBJ2-3; D unresolved. This sequence originates from a human donor in good health, serving as a control. Sequencing was performed on sorted CD4+, CD8+, or CD8+CD57+ T cells (not recorded which) from PBMCs. CDR3 in DNA: TGCGCCAGCAGCCAAAGCCCGGGTCCAAGCACAGATACGCAGTATTTT. It translates to CASSQSPGPSTDTQYF.